Listed below are T cell receptor beta chains from one sample, sequenced in a study of Siglec-9 on CD8 T cells in melanoma. Produced via immunoSEQ multiplex PCR; TCRdb's table is partial and in-frame only. Found here are about 36,000 clones, approximately 84% of them singletons; the top ten hold around 1.7%. What was sequenced was Siglec-9- CD8+ T cells sorted from blood. The receptor set was obtained from a human donor in good health. The CDR3 runs from the conserved cysteine through the conserved F or W. The order of the fields is J gene, V gene, D gene, clone size, CDR3 DNA, CDR3 protein. D genes are given only for firm matches. The size of a clone is reported for some rows only, either as once, few or many, or as a class for expanded clones.

j_gene: TRBJ2-2; v_gene: TRBV11-2; d_gene: TRBD2; abundance: NA; CDR3nt: TGTGCCAGCAGCCCCGGAGGGGAGGGGCGGACCGGGGAGCTGTTTTTT; CDR3aa: CASSPGGEGRTGELFF
j_gene: TRBJ2-2; v_gene: TRBV6-4; d_gene: TRBD2; abundance: NA; CDR3nt: TGTGCCAGCAGTGACTCGGCTAGCGGGGACACCGGGGAGCTGTTTTTT; CDR3aa: CASSDSASGDTGELFF
j_gene: TRBJ1-5; v_gene: TRBV19; d_gene: NA; abundance: NA; CDR3nt: TGTGCCAGTACCCCACTCACCGGGACTGATTATAGCAATCAGCCCCAGCATTTT; CDR3aa: CASTPLTGTDYSNQPQHF
j_gene: TRBJ2-7; v_gene: TRBV11-3; d_gene: NA; abundance: NA; CDR3nt: TGTGCCAGCAGCTTAGTGTCGGGCTCCTACGAGCAGTACTTC; CDR3aa: CASSLVSGSYEQYF
j_gene: TRBJ1-5; v_gene: TRBV27; d_gene: NA; abundance: NA; CDR3nt: TGTGCCAGCAGTTTATCCCCCGGGGTTGCCGATCAGCCCCAGCATTTT; CDR3aa: CASSLSPGVADQPQHF
j_gene: TRBJ1-1; v_gene: TRBV6-5; d_gene: NA; abundance: few; CDR3nt: TGTGCCAGCAGTGAGGTAGGGGGGCCAGCTGAAGCTTTCTTT; CDR3aa: CASSEVGGPAEAFF
j_gene: TRBJ2-3; v_gene: TRBV6-1; d_gene: TRBD1; abundance: NA; CDR3nt: TGTGCCAGCAGTTGGGGAGGACAGGGGACAGATACGCAGTATTTT; CDR3aa: CASSWGGQGTDTQYF
j_gene: TRBJ2-3; v_gene: TRBV7-9; d_gene: NA; abundance: NA; CDR3nt: TGTGCCAGCAGCTTAACAGGTCTGGTCACAGATACGCAGTATTTT; CDR3aa: CASSLTGLVTDTQYF
j_gene: TRBJ1-4; v_gene: TRBV5-4; d_gene: NA; abundance: NA; CDR3nt: TGTGCCAGCAGCGACCGGGACACTAATGAAAAACTGTTTTTT; CDR3aa: CASSDRDTNEKLFF
j_gene: TRBJ2-2; v_gene: TRBV19; d_gene: TRBD1; abundance: NA; CDR3nt: TGTGCCAGCCTTACAGGGGGCCACACCGGGGAGCTGTTTTTT; CDR3aa: CASLTGGHTGELFF
j_gene: TRBJ2-7; v_gene: TRBV27; d_gene: TRBD1; abundance: NA; CDR3nt: TGTGCCAGCAGTCCACTACCCGGGACAGCCTACGAGCAGTACTTC; CDR3aa: CASSPLPGTAYEQYF
j_gene: TRBJ2-2; v_gene: TRBV28; d_gene: NA; abundance: NA; CDR3nt: TGTGCCAGCAGTAGGTTTTTAGCCTCGAACACCGGGGAGCTGTTTTTT; CDR3aa: CASSRFLASNTGELFF
j_gene: TRBJ1-1; v_gene: TRBV6-5; d_gene: NA; abundance: few; CDR3nt: TGTGCCAGCCTTGTTGCTTACGGGAATGAAGCTTTCTTT; CDR3aa: CASLVAYGNEAFF
j_gene: TRBJ2-2; v_gene: TRBV7-9; d_gene: NA; abundance: NA; CDR3nt: TGTGCCAGCAGCTTAGCTGAGGGAACCGGGGAGCTGTTTTTT; CDR3aa: CASSLAEGTGELFF
j_gene: TRBJ1-3; v_gene: TRBV28; d_gene: NA; abundance: NA; CDR3nt: TGTGCCAGCAGTCTAACAGGGACTGGAAACACCATATATTTT; CDR3aa: CASSLTGTGNTIYF
j_gene: TRBJ1-5; v_gene: TRBV6-1; d_gene: NA; abundance: NA; CDR3nt: TGTGCCAGCAGTGACGCTCAGCCCCAGCATTTT; CDR3aa: CASSDAQPQHF
j_gene: TRBJ1-6; v_gene: TRBV7-2; d_gene: NA; abundance: NA; CDR3nt: TGTGCCAGCAGCTTAGACAGTCATTCACCCCTCCACTTT; CDR3aa: CASSLDSHSPLHF
j_gene: TRBJ1-1; v_gene: TRBV19; d_gene: NA; abundance: NA; CDR3nt: TGTGCCAGTACGGAAGGGAACACTGAAGCTTTCTTT; CDR3aa: CASTEGNTEAFF
j_gene: TRBJ2-6; v_gene: TRBV11-2; d_gene: NA; abundance: NA; CDR3nt: TGTGCCAGCAGCGTCGGGACCGCAAACGTCCTGACTTTC; CDR3aa: CASSVGTANVLTF
j_gene: TRBJ2-3; v_gene: TRBV27; d_gene: TRBD2; abundance: NA; CDR3nt: TGTGCCAGCAGTTTCGGAGCGGGAGGCACAGATACGCAGTATTTT; CDR3aa: CASSFGAGGTDTQYF
j_gene: TRBJ2-1; v_gene: TRBV5-1; d_gene: NA; abundance: once; CDR3nt: TGCGCCAGCAGCTTGTACAGGGCCAGCTACAATGAGCAGTTCTTC; CDR3aa: CASSLYRASYNEQFF
j_gene: TRBJ2-1; v_gene: TRBV19; d_gene: TRBD2; abundance: few; CDR3nt: TGTGCCAGTGGACTAGTTCTCTACAATGAGCAGTTCTTC; CDR3aa: CASGLVLYNEQFF
j_gene: TRBJ2-7; v_gene: TRBV15; d_gene: NA; abundance: NA; CDR3nt: TGTGCCACCAGCAGTGAGGCAAGGAGCTCCTACGAGCAGTACTTC; CDR3aa: CATSSEARSSYEQYF
j_gene: TRBJ2-3; v_gene: TRBV19; d_gene: NA; abundance: once; CDR3nt: TGTGCCAGTAGTATTGGGGCCATCACAGATACGCAGTATTTT; CDR3aa: CASSIGAITDTQYF
j_gene: TRBJ2-1; v_gene: TRBV9; d_gene: TRBD2; abundance: NA; CDR3nt: TGTGCCAGCAGCGTAGAGGAGGCGGGAGAGGACTACAATGAGCAGTTCTTC; CDR3aa: CASSVEEAGEDYNEQFF
j_gene: TRBJ1-1; v_gene: TRBV11-2; d_gene: NA; abundance: few; CDR3nt: TGTGCCAGCAGCTTAGCATCGGGGATGAACACTGAAGCTTTCTTT; CDR3aa: CASSLASGMNTEAFF
j_gene: TRBJ1-4; v_gene: TRBV30; d_gene: NA; abundance: NA; CDR3nt: TGTGCCTGGAGTCCCCGTGGGGAAAAACTGTTTTTT; CDR3aa: CAWSPRGEKLFF
j_gene: TRBJ2-7; v_gene: TRBV7-2; d_gene: TRBD2; abundance: NA; CDR3nt: TGTGCCAGCAGACCCTGGACTAGCGGCTACGAGCAGTACTTC; CDR3aa: CASRPWTSGYEQYF
j_gene: TRBJ2-2; v_gene: TRBV4-1; d_gene: TRBD1; abundance: NA; CDR3nt: TGCGCCAGCAGCCCGGGACAGGAGAACACCGGGGAGCTGTTTTTT; CDR3aa: CASSPGQENTGELFF
j_gene: TRBJ2-7; v_gene: TRBV7-9; d_gene: NA; abundance: once; CDR3nt: TGTGCCAGCAGCTTAACCCCTCAGGGGAAAGAGCAGTACTTC; CDR3aa: CASSLTPQGKEQYF
j_gene: TRBJ2-7; v_gene: TRBV4-1; d_gene: TRBD1; abundance: once; CDR3nt: TGCGCCAGCAGCCCATCTCCCGGACAGGGCGGCCACGAGCAGTACTTC; CDR3aa: CASSPSPGQGGHEQYF
j_gene: TRBJ2-3; v_gene: TRBV4-2; d_gene: NA; abundance: NA; CDR3nt: TGTGCCAGCAGCCAAGAAGGGACACTAAGCACAGATACGCAGTATTTT; CDR3aa: CASSQEGTLSTDTQYF
j_gene: TRBJ1-5; v_gene: TRBV19; d_gene: TRBD1; abundance: once; CDR3nt: TGTGCCAGTAGTATAGATCTACAGGGGGTTGTTCTCTCTTATAGCAATCAGCCCCAGCATTTT; CDR3aa: CASSIDLQGVVLSYSNQPQHF
j_gene: TRBJ2-7; v_gene: TRBV27; d_gene: NA; abundance: NA; CDR3nt: TGTGCCAGCAGTTTAATTGGTCCGGACAGTTCCTACGAGCAGTACTTC; CDR3aa: CASSLIGPDSSYEQYF
j_gene: TRBJ2-7; v_gene: TRBV21-1; d_gene: NA; abundance: NA; CDR3nt: TGTGCCAGCAGCAAATTATGGAGTCCCTCCTACGAGCAGTACTTC; CDR3aa: CASSKLWSPSYEQYF
j_gene: TRBJ1-1; v_gene: TRBV28; d_gene: NA; abundance: once; CDR3nt: TGTGCCAGCAGCTGGGGCAGTCCGAACACTGAAGCTTTCTTT; CDR3aa: CASSWGSPNTEAFF
j_gene: TRBJ2-7; v_gene: TRBV6-5; d_gene: NA; abundance: NA; CDR3nt: TGTGCCAGCGGAGAAAACCCCTCTTACGAGCAGTACTTC; CDR3aa: CASGENPSYEQYF
j_gene: TRBJ1-1; v_gene: TRBV5-1; d_gene: NA; abundance: NA; CDR3nt: TGCGCCAGCAGCTTGGGGCGGGTCACTGAAGCTTTCTTT; CDR3aa: CASSLGRVTEAFF
j_gene: TRBJ2-2; v_gene: TRBV19; d_gene: TRBD2; abundance: NA; CDR3nt: TGTGCCAGTAGTATAAGCGGGAGGGGCACCGGGGAGCTGTTTTTT; CDR3aa: CASSISGRGTGELFF
j_gene: TRBJ2-5; v_gene: TRBV29-1; d_gene: NA; abundance: NA; CDR3nt: TGCAGCGCGTGGTCAGCTCAAGAGACCCAGTACTTC; CDR3aa: CSAWSAQETQYF
j_gene: TRBJ2-3; v_gene: TRBV13; d_gene: TRBD2; abundance: NA; CDR3nt: TGTGCCAGCAAGTTCGCGGGAGGGAATACAGATACGCAGTATTTT; CDR3aa: CASKFAGGNTDTQYF
j_gene: TRBJ2-7; v_gene: TRBV19; d_gene: NA; abundance: NA; CDR3nt: TGTGCCAGTAGTATGGTCGGCGGAAGCTCCTACGAGCAGTACTTC; CDR3aa: CASSMVGGSSYEQYF
j_gene: TRBJ2-7; v_gene: TRBV28; d_gene: TRBD2; abundance: NA; CDR3nt: TGTGCCAGCAGTCCCCGACTAGCGGGAGGGACGGGCGAGCAGTACTTC; CDR3aa: CASSPRLAGGTGEQYF
j_gene: TRBJ1-3; v_gene: TRBV6-1; d_gene: NA; abundance: NA; CDR3nt: TGTGCCAGCACCGGGACTGTGGCTGGAAACACCATATATTTT; CDR3aa: CASTGTVAGNTIYF
j_gene: TRBJ1-1; v_gene: TRBV15; d_gene: NA; abundance: NA; CDR3nt: TGTGCCACCTCAGGGGAGAACACTGAAGCTTTCTTT; CDR3aa: CATSGENTEAFF
j_gene: TRBJ2-3; v_gene: TRBV9; d_gene: NA; abundance: NA; CDR3nt: TGTGCCAGCAGCGTAGGTGGCGGTTCACTGGATACGCAGTATTTT; CDR3aa: CASSVGGGSLDTQYF
j_gene: TRBJ2-1; v_gene: TRBV28; d_gene: TRBD2; abundance: NA; CDR3nt: TGTGCCAGCAGTTTTCTAGCGGGGAGCTCCTACAATGAGCAGTTCTTC; CDR3aa: CASSFLAGSSYNEQFF
j_gene: TRBJ2-1; v_gene: TRBV5-6; d_gene: NA; abundance: NA; CDR3nt: TGTGCCAGCAGCTTGGCCGAGGACTACAATGAGCAGTTCTTC; CDR3aa: CASSLAEDYNEQFF
j_gene: TRBJ1-1; v_gene: TRBV7-7; d_gene: NA; abundance: NA; CDR3nt: TGTGCTAGCAGCTCCACACAGATCCCTGAAGCTTTCTTT; CDR3aa: CASSSTQIPEAFF
j_gene: TRBJ1-2; v_gene: TRBV29-1; d_gene: TRBD1; abundance: NA; CDR3nt: TGCAGCGTTGAAGATAGTGCCGGGACAGCTTATGGCTACACCTTC; CDR3aa: CSVEDSAGTAYGYTF
j_gene: TRBJ1-1; v_gene: TRBV5-1; d_gene: NA; abundance: few; CDR3nt: TGCGCCAGCAGCTTGCAGGGAATGAACACTGAAGCTTTCTTT; CDR3aa: CASSLQGMNTEAFF
j_gene: TRBJ1-5; v_gene: TRBV4-2; d_gene: NA; abundance: NA; CDR3nt: TGTGCCAGCAGCCAAGAGGGAGGGGCGGGCCAGCCCCAGCATTTT; CDR3aa: CASSQEGGAGQPQHF
j_gene: TRBJ2-2; v_gene: TRBV7-6; d_gene: NA; abundance: NA; CDR3nt: TGTGCCAGCAGCTTGGAGCTCGTTGGCACCGGGGAGCTGTTTTTT; CDR3aa: CASSLELVGTGELFF
j_gene: TRBJ1-2; v_gene: TRBV4-1; d_gene: NA; abundance: NA; CDR3nt: TGCGCCAGCAGTGGCAACCAAGGCGGCTATGGCTACACCTTC; CDR3aa: CASSGNQGGYGYTF